Listed below are T cell receptor beta chains from one sample, sequenced in a study of regulatory T cells in long-lasting Graves disease. TCRdb re-derived calls from the multiplex PCR reads in MiXCR, one entry per CDR3 protein. Of 400,000 to 550,000 distinct CDR3 sequences listed, around 17% are singletons. This same sample was also part of a study on T cells in Graves' hyperthyroidism and ophthalmopathy.

Sequenced material: peripheral blood mononuclear cells (PBMCs), taken at new diagnosis, from a patient treated with antithyroid drugs. All receptors derive from a woman younger than 30 with Graves disease. Each CDR3 is given with its conserved first and last residue. The order of the fields is CDR3 protein, CDR3 DNA, clone size, D gene, V gene, J gene. D genes are given only for firm matches. Rows may omit the clone size; those that give it use once, few, many or a size class.

cdr3_aa: CASSNRDISYEQYF; cdr3_nt: TGTGCCAGCAGTAACCGGGACATTTCCTACGAGCAGTACTTC; clone_size: many; d_call: NA; v_call: TRBV28; j_call: TRBJ2-7
cdr3_aa: CASSLISGKGNEQFF; cdr3_nt: TGTGCCAGCAGCCTAATTTCAGGGAAAGGAAATGAGCAGTTCTTC; clone_size: NA; d_call: NA; v_call: TRBV3-1; j_call: TRBJ2-1
cdr3_aa: CASSSSDADTQYF; cdr3_nt: TGTGCCAGCAGCTCCTCGGACGCAGATACGCAGTATTTT; clone_size: few; d_call: NA; v_call: TRBV11-2; j_call: TRBJ2-3
cdr3_aa: CASTKAASGTGREQFF; cdr3_nt: TGTGCCAGCACCAAGGCGGCTAGCGGGACCGGGAGGGAGCAGTTCTTC; clone_size: many; d_call: TRBD2; v_call: TRBV6-2/TRBV6-3; j_call: TRBJ2-1
cdr3_aa: CASSLTSGSEETQYF; cdr3_nt: TGTGCCAGCAGCTTGACTAGCGGGAGCGAGGAGACCCAGTACTTC; clone_size: many; d_call: TRBD2; v_call: TRBV7-2; j_call: TRBJ2-5
cdr3_aa: CASSKGQGSSNYGYTF; cdr3_nt: TGTGCCAGCAGCAAGGGACAGGGCTCTTCTAACTATGGCTACACCTTC; clone_size: few; d_call: TRBD1; v_call: TRBV5-4; j_call: TRBJ1-2
cdr3_aa: CASSAVSGTSYEQYF; cdr3_nt: TGTGCCAGCAGTGCCGTGAGCGGAACCTCCTACGAGCAGTACTTC; clone_size: NA; d_call: NA; v_call: TRBV2; j_call: TRBJ2-7
cdr3_aa: CASSSSGRYEQYF; cdr3_nt: TGTGCCAGCAGCTCTAGCGGGAGGTACGAGCAGTACTTC; clone_size: many; d_call: TRBD2; v_call: TRBV7-2; j_call: TRBJ2-7
cdr3_aa: CASSSLHYGGNIQYF; cdr3_nt: TGTGCCAGCAGCTCTCTCCACTATGGGGGAAACATTCAGTACTTC; clone_size: few; d_call: NA; v_call: TRBV11-2; j_call: TRBJ2-4
cdr3_aa: CSVAGAEAFF; cdr3_nt: TGCAGCGTTGCCGGGGCTGAAGCTTTCTTT; clone_size: few; d_call: NA; v_call: TRBV29-1; j_call: TRBJ1-1
cdr3_aa: CASSLVAGGNTGELFF; cdr3_nt: TGTGCCAGCAGCTTAGTAGCGGGAGGGAACACCGGGGAGCTGTTTTTT; clone_size: NA; d_call: TRBD2; v_call: TRBV7-6; j_call: TRBJ2-2
cdr3_aa: CASSTGLNYNEQFF; cdr3_nt: TGTGCCAGCAGTACGGGACTAAACTACAATGAGCAGTTCTTC; clone_size: many; d_call: TRBD2; v_call: TRBV6-2/TRBV6-3; j_call: TRBJ2-1
cdr3_aa: CASSTGLAGGSLYEQYF; cdr3_nt: TGTGCCAGCAGTACGGGACTAGCGGGAGGTTCCCTCTACGAGCAGTACTTC; clone_size: many; d_call: TRBD2; v_call: TRBV6-2/TRBV6-3; j_call: TRBJ2-7
cdr3_aa: CASSSPFRAEGVQYF; cdr3_nt: TGTGCCAGCAGCTCCCCCTTCCGGGCCGAAGGGGTCCAGTACTTC; clone_size: many; d_call: NA; v_call: TRBV7-9; j_call: TRBJ2-5
cdr3_aa: CASVRGDAGANALTF; cdr3_nt: TGCGCCTCGGTCAGGGGGGACGCTGGGGCCAACGCCCTGACTTTC; clone_size: few; d_call: NA; v_call: TRBV3-1; j_call: TRBJ2-6
cdr3_aa: CASSQYVRTGSSYNEQFF; cdr3_nt: TGTGCCAGCAGCCAATATGTAAGGACAGGAAGCTCCTACAATGAGCAGTTCTTC; clone_size: few; d_call: TRBD1; v_call: TRBV16; j_call: TRBJ2-1
cdr3_aa: CAWTRSNYNSPLHF; cdr3_nt: TGTGCCTGGACCCGCAGTAACTATAATTCACCCCTCCACTTT; clone_size: once; d_call: NA; v_call: TRBV30; j_call: TRBJ1-6
cdr3_aa: CAWSVDLGNEQFF; cdr3_nt: TGTGCCTGGAGTGTAGACTTGGGCAATGAGCAGTTCTTC; clone_size: few; d_call: NA; v_call: TRBV30; j_call: TRBJ2-1
cdr3_aa: CSVVKGETQYF; cdr3_nt: TGCAGCGTTGTCAAGGGGGAGACCCAGTACTTC; clone_size: many; d_call: NA; v_call: TRBV29-1; j_call: TRBJ2-5
cdr3_aa: CASRQGSMNTEAFF; cdr3_nt: TGTGCCAGTAGACAGGGAAGCATGAACACTGAAGCTTTCTTT; clone_size: few; d_call: NA; v_call: TRBV19; j_call: TRBJ1-1
cdr3_aa: CASSLVTSVGNTQYF; cdr3_nt: TGTGCCAGCAGCTTAGTTACGTCCGTCGGGAATACGCAGTATTTT; clone_size: many; d_call: NA; v_call: TRBV7-2; j_call: TRBJ2-3
cdr3_aa: CASSFVSNEQFF; cdr3_nt: TGTGCCAGCAGTTTTGTCAGCAATGAGCAGTTCTTC; clone_size: many; d_call: NA; v_call: TRBV12-3/TRBV12-4; j_call: TRBJ2-1
cdr3_aa: CSAQTGGWETQYF; cdr3_nt: TGCAGTGCTCAGACAGGGGGCTGGGAGACCCAGTACTTC; clone_size: many; d_call: TRBD1; v_call: TRBV20-1; j_call: TRBJ2-5
cdr3_aa: CASSPRLASRDNEQFF; cdr3_nt: TGTGCCAGCAGCCCCCGACTAGCGTCGAGGGATAATGAGCAGTTCTTC; clone_size: NA; d_call: TRBD2; v_call: TRBV7-3; j_call: TRBJ2-1
cdr3_aa: CASKDRVTGTDTQYF; cdr3_nt: TGTGCCAGCAAGGACAGGGTAACGGGCACAGATACGCAGTATTTT; clone_size: many; d_call: TRBD1; v_call: TRBV6-1; j_call: TRBJ2-3
cdr3_aa: CASSPQAQHTEAFF; cdr3_nt: TGTGCCAGCAGCCCCCAGGCCCAACACACTGAAGCTTTCTTT; clone_size: many; d_call: NA; v_call: TRBV9; j_call: TRBJ1-1
cdr3_aa: CASSSGRGYTYEQYF; cdr3_nt: TGTGCCAGCAGCTCCGGGCGGGGGTATACCTACGAGCAGTACTTC; clone_size: NA; d_call: TRBD2; v_call: TRBV6-1; j_call: TRBJ2-7
cdr3_aa: CASSQDGGDGQPQHF; cdr3_nt: TGCGCCAGCAGCCAAGATGGGGGGGACGGACAGCCCCAGCATTTT; clone_size: few; d_call: NA; v_call: TRBV4-3; j_call: TRBJ1-5
cdr3_aa: CATSEASGSRPFF; cdr3_nt: TGTGCCACCAGTGAGGCTAGCGGGAGTAGACCGTTCTTC; clone_size: NA; d_call: TRBD2; v_call: TRBV24-1; j_call: TRBJ2-1
cdr3_aa: CASDRPSNTGELFF; cdr3_nt: TGTGCCAGCGATCGGCCCTCGAACACCGGGGAGCTGTTTTTT; clone_size: many; d_call: NA; v_call: TRBV7-9; j_call: TRBJ2-2
cdr3_aa: CSANGLEDGYRETQYF; cdr3_nt: TGCAGTGCTAATGGGCTAGAAGACGGGTACCGAGAGACCCAGTACTTC; clone_size: NA; d_call: NA; v_call: TRBV20-1; j_call: TRBJ2-5
cdr3_aa: CATSDSRVGETQYF; cdr3_nt: TGTGCCACCAGTGATTCCAGGGTTGGAGAGACCCAGTACTTC; clone_size: many; d_call: NA; v_call: TRBV24-1; j_call: TRBJ2-5
cdr3_aa: CASSLLPHSNQPQHF; cdr3_nt: TGTGCCAGCAGCTTACTTCCACATAGCAATCAGCCCCAGCATTTT; clone_size: many; d_call: NA; v_call: TRBV7-2; j_call: TRBJ1-5
cdr3_aa: CSAENPGVYNEQFF; cdr3_nt: TGCAGTGCGGAAAACCCGGGCGTCTACAATGAGCAGTTCTTC; clone_size: many; d_call: NA; v_call: TRBV20-1; j_call: TRBJ2-1
cdr3_aa: CASRAPRAGGEQFF; cdr3_nt: TGTGCCAGCAGGGCACCAAGGGCCGGCGGGGAGCAGTTCTTC; clone_size: NA; d_call: NA; v_call: TRBV6-1; j_call: TRBJ2-1
cdr3_aa: CASSLGRDRVAETQYF; cdr3_nt: TGTGCCAGCAGCTTAGGCCGGGACAGGGTGGCAGAGACCCAGTACTTC; clone_size: NA; d_call: TRBD1; v_call: TRBV7-9; j_call: TRBJ2-5
cdr3_aa: CASSEGPGVVEEQYF; cdr3_nt: TGTGCCAGCAGTGAAGGCCCCGGCGTAGTGGAAGAGCAGTACTTC; clone_size: many; d_call: NA; v_call: TRBV2; j_call: TRBJ2-7
cdr3_aa: CASSELIAPNTEAFF; cdr3_nt: TGTGCCAGCAGTGAACTAATTGCCCCGAACACTGAAGCTTTCTTT; clone_size: few; d_call: NA; v_call: TRBV6-1; j_call: TRBJ1-1
cdr3_aa: CASSQSGQANYGYTF; cdr3_nt: TGCGCCAGCAGCCAATCGGGACAGGCCAACTATGGCTACACCTTC; clone_size: many; d_call: TRBD1; v_call: TRBV4-3; j_call: TRBJ1-2
cdr3_aa: CASSVSLTYNEQFF; cdr3_nt: TGTGCCAGCAGCGTTTCCCTAACCTACAATGAGCAGTTCTTC; clone_size: many; d_call: NA; v_call: TRBV9; j_call: TRBJ2-1
cdr3_aa: CASSLWGVGTRPLYEQYF; cdr3_nt: TGTGCCAGCAGTTTATGGGGTGTCGGGACCCGGCCCCTCTACGAGCAGTACTTC; clone_size: many; d_call: NA; v_call: TRBV28; j_call: TRBJ2-7
cdr3_aa: CASSLERLDTQYF; cdr3_nt: TGTGCCAGCAGCTTAGAACGCCTAGATACGCAGTATTTT; clone_size: many; d_call: NA; v_call: TRBV7-9; j_call: TRBJ2-3
cdr3_aa: CASSPQDSYNEQFF; cdr3_nt: TGTGCCAGCAGCCCCCAGGACAGTTACAATGAGCAGTTCTTC; clone_size: NA; d_call: NA; v_call: TRBV7-9; j_call: TRBJ2-1